This T cell receptor (beta chain) was retrieved from a study of T cell responses to AZD1222 COVID-19 vaccine. Study-wide background: The analysis combined second doses at about 4 or about 12 weeks. Findings and limits, study-wide: Possibly, clonal diversity was underestimated; donors were largely white British and included more females. After the peak T cell response, and only then, were repertoires sampled.

Method: immunoSEQ multiplex PCR; TCRdb's copy keeps in-frame clones and lacks some. The sample has more than 85,000 clones; about 90% are singletons. Remarks on this clone: What it binds is not known.

The sequence was collected from an adult in good health. The sample here was peripheral blood, taken on day 0 of AZD1222 vaccination.

DNA of the CDR3: TGCGCCAGCAGCAGCGGGACAGGGAGGAATGAAAAACTGTTTTTT. It translates to CASSSGTGRNEKLFF. The chain carries TRBV5-1 and TRBJ1-4; 9 bases match TRBD1. Germline CDR1 is SGHRS and CDR2 is YFSETQ. V shed 4 bases and J 5 bases; nucleotides not matched to a gene: 6. The CDR3 totals 15 residues.